This T cell receptor beta chain stems from a study of CD8 T cells in Susac syndrome. Blood CD8+ and CD4+ T cells underwent high-throughput TCR beta sequencing. Both CD4+ and CD8+ T cells were negatively isolated, and TEMRA cells underwent FACS enrichment. Germline V CDR1 and CDR2: DFQATT, SNEGSKA (reference sequence). The CDR3 spans 14 residues. J gave up 4 bases and V 5 bases, and 6 bases lay outside the gene matches. An input of 0.5 to 1 ug of RNA was subjected to reverse transcription using random hexamers. An immunoSEQ multiplex PCR generated amplified TCR beta CDR3 products spanning 54 Vbeta and 13 Jbeta. Via MiXCR, TCRdb re-called the immunoSEQ multiplex PCR reads, giving one row per CDR3 protein. Among around 170,000 distinct CDR3 sequences listed, about 91% were seen once.

Sequencing was done on a sample of CD4+ T cells from PBMCs. The chain is built from TRBV20-1 and TRBJ2-3; 10 nucleotides match TRBD2. This TCR was sampled from a human donor in good health. The CDR3 region has the DNA TGCAGTGCTCAAGCGGGGGGGCTCGCAGATACGCAGTATTTT. This translates into CSAQAGGLADTQYF.